The present TCR beta chain was sequenced within a study of T cell responses to AZD1222 COVID-19 vaccine. General study points: Clonal diversity may have been underestimated, and the donors were mostly white British, with more females than males.

Here immunoSEQ multiplex PCR was the method, and the copy in TCRdb shows in-frame clones only, minus some. The data contain 90,000 to 120,000 clones, roughly nine tenths of them singletons. To note about this clone: Its antigen is as yet unknown.

Trimming took 3 bases from V and 10 from J; bases not matched to a gene: 7. Germline assignment: CDR1 MDHEN and CDR2 SYDVKM. The CDR3 spans 15 residues. This chain connects TRBV28 to TRBJ2-1, with 12 bases that match TRBD2. The TCR sequence derives from an adult in good health. The material sequenced was peripheral blood, taken on day 0 of AZD1222 vaccination. The CDR3 sequence is CASSFRTSGKLEQFF. The CDR3 nucleotides read TGTGCCAGCAGTTTTAGGACTAGCGGGAAATTGGAGCAGTTCTTC.